Listed below are T cell receptor beta chains from one sample, sequenced in a study of shared clonotypes between healthy human individuals. The repertoire was sequenced with immunoSEQ multiplex PCR; TCRdb's copy has only in-frame clones and lacks some. The data contain about 2.2 million clones, about 94% of them seen just once; the ten biggest clones take up approximately 1.7%. Sequencing input: naive CD8+ T cells from PBMCs. Source of these receptors: a man between 18 and 29 years old in good health. Some clones in this sample may be carry-over from other donors' samples. The CDR3 runs from the conserved cysteine through the conserved F or W. A D gene is named only where the DNA matches it firmly. Only part of the rows carry a size: once, few, many, or a class if the clone is expanded.

>NA|TRBJ1-5|TRBV6-9|TRBD1|15
TGTGCCGCCCCCGTCAGGACAGGGAGGTTTGGGGCCCAGCATTTT
CAAPVRTGRFGAQHF
>NA|TRBJ1-4|TRBV9|NA|13
TGTGCCAGCAGCGACAGCGGCACAGGTCTCCTGTTTTTT
CASSDSGTGLLFF
>NA|TRBJ2-2|TRBV7-3|NA|14
TGTGCCAGCAGCAACCTAGATTTATACGGGGAGCTGTTTTTT
CASSNLDLYGELFF
>once|TRBJ2-2|TRBV7-9|NA|12
TGTGCCAGCCTCGGGCGCACCGGGGAGCTGTTTTTT
CASLGRTGELFF
>NA|TRBJ2-3|TRBV2|TRBD2|16
TGTGCCAGCAGGGGAGCGGGAGGGCGTGTGGCAGATACGCAGTATTTT
CASRGAGGRVADTQYF
>NA|TRBJ2-7|TRBV7-9|NA|15
TGTGCCAGCATCCCTTCCCACAGGCCCTTCTACGAGCAGTACTTC
CASIPSHRPFYEQYF
>NA|TRBJ2-7|TRBV4-1|NA|15
TGCGCCAGCAGCCAAGACGGCGGTAGTATGGGCGAGCAGTACTTC
CASSQDGGSMGEQYF
>NA|TRBJ2-7|TRBV19|NA|15
TGTGCCAGTACCTACAAAGCTGAGAGCTCCTACGAGCAGTACTTC
CASTYKAESSYEQYF
>NA|TRBJ2-7|TRBV5-1|NA|21
TGCGCCAGCAGCTTGGGGCCTCCCCGGTCGGACAGCCTTGCTTACGGCTACGAGCAGTACTTC
CASSLGPPRSDSLAYGYEQYF
>NA|TRBJ2-7|TRBV5-5|NA|14
TGTGCCAGCAGCTTGGACCCTGAATTCTACGAGCAGTACTTC
CASSLDPEFYEQYF
>NA|TRBJ2-5|TRBV7-9|NA|13
TGTGCCAGCAGCTTAATGGGGATGGAGACCCAGTACTTC
CASSLMGMETQYF
>NA|TRBJ1-2|TRBV7-9|NA|16
TGTGCCAGCAGCCAGGGAACAGGAGCTTGGGACTATGGCTACACCTTC
CASSQGTGAWDYGYTF
>NA|TRBJ2-7|TRBV30|NA|14
TGTGCCTGGAGCCCCGGGACGTCCGTCTACGAGCAGTACTTC
CAWSPGTSVYEQYF
>NA|TRBJ2-1|TRBV6-5|TRBD1|13
TGTGCCAGCAGCGGGACAGGCTACAATGAGCAGTTCTTC
CASSGTGYNEQFF
>NA|TRBJ1-3|TRBV6-5|NA|13
TGTGCCAGCAGTTACGCCTTCGAGGACACCATATATTTT
CASSYAFEDTIYF
>NA|TRBJ2-1|TRBV11-2|TRBD2|16
TGTGCCAGCAGCCCCCGGAAGCGGGACTCCTACAATGAGCAGTTCTTC
CASSPRKRDSYNEQFF
>NA|TRBJ1-1|TRBV5-1|NA|14
TGCGCCAGCAGCTTGGGAGGGAGAAACACTGAAGCTTTCTTT
CASSLGGRNTEAFF
>NA|TRBJ1-5|TRBV28|NA|13
TGTGCCAGCAGTTTGAGTATTCGAGAGCCCCAGCATTTT
CASSLSIREPQHF
>NA|TRBJ1-2|TRBV7-9|NA|16
TGTGCCAGCAGCCCGAAGACAGCAAACGCTAACTATGGCTACACCTTC
CASSPKTANANYGYTF
>once|TRBJ1-4|TRBV19|NA|14
TGTGCCAGTAGATGGGACGTCCGGGGTGAAAAACTGTTTTTT
CASRWDVRGEKLFF
>NA|TRBJ1-1|TRBV30|NA|14
TGTGCCTGGAGTGTAGGGGCGGGAGCCACTGAAGCTTTCTTT
CAWSVGAGATEAFF
>once|TRBJ2-2|TRBV10-1|NA|14
TGCGCCAGCAGTGAGTCGCGGGGCACCGGGGAGCTGTTTTTT
CASSESRGTGELFF
>NA|TRBJ2-7|TRBV11-2|NA|15
TGTGCCAGCAGCTTAGGTCGGAATAGTGGCGACGAGCAGTACTTC
CASSLGRNSGDEQYF
>NA|TRBJ2-7|TRBV5-6|TRBD1|16
TGTGCCAGCAGCTTGCTGGGACAGGGGGTATCCTACGAGCAGTACTTC
CASSLLGQGVSYEQYF
>NA|TRBJ2-7|TRBV13|NA|12
TGTGCCAGCAGCCTGCGACCGGGAGAGCAGTACTTC
CASSLRPGEQYF
>NA|TRBJ2-2|TRBV9|NA|15
TGTGCCAGCAGCGTAGTCGGGGAGTCAACCGGGGAGCTGTTTTTT
CASSVVGESTGELFF
>NA|TRBJ2-5|TRBV4-3|TRBD2|16
TGCGCCAGCAGCCAAGACGGCGGGAGGGCCCTAGAGACCCAGTACTTC
CASSQDGGRALETQYF
>NA|TRBJ2-5|TRBV7-3|TRBD1|15
TGTGCCAGCAGCTTAACCGGGACAGTCCAAGAGACCCAGTACTTC
CASSLTGTVQETQYF
>NA|TRBJ2-5|TRBV4-2|TRBD2|18
TGTGCCAGCAGCCAAGATTTGCCTAGGACTAGCGGGAGTGAGACCCAGTACTTC
CASSQDLPRTSGSETQYF
>NA|TRBJ1-1|TRBV28|TRBD1|15
TGTGCCAGCAGCCAACCGGGACAGGGGATTCCTGAAGCTTTCTTT
CASSQPGQGIPEAFF
>NA|TRBJ2-7|TRBV11-2|TRBD1|14
TGTGCCAGCAGCGACCGGGACAGGACGGTCGAGCAGTACTTC
CASSDRDRTVEQYF
>NA|TRBJ2-1|TRBV6-1|TRBD2|15
TGTGCCAGCAGTGATAGGACTAGCGGGGACAATGAGCAGTTCTTC
CASSDRTSGDNEQFF
>NA|TRBJ1-1|TRBV6-5|NA|13
TGTGCCAGCAGTTACGAGGGCCTCACTGAAGCTTTCTTT
CASSYEGLTEAFF
>NA|TRBJ1-1|TRBV6-1|NA|14
TGTGCCAGCAGGACGAGGGGGGTTTGGACTGAAGCTTTCTTT
CASRTRGVWTEAFF
>NA|TRBJ1-2|TRBV9|NA|12
TGTGCCAGCAGCGGGGGTAACTATGGCTACACCTTC
CASSGGNYGYTF
>NA|TRBJ2-1|TRBV7-9|NA|15
TGTGCCAGCAGCAATAGCGGAGACTCCTACAATGAGCAGTTCTTC
CASSNSGDSYNEQFF
>NA|TRBJ1-2|TRBV10-2|NA|14
TGCGCCAGCAGGCTGGAGGGTGACGACTATGGCTACACCTTC
CASRLEGDDYGYTF
>NA|TRBJ2-3|TRBV5-6|TRBD2|16
TGTGCCAGCAGCTTGTCACTAGCGGGTTTCTACGATACGCAGTATTTT
CASSLSLAGFYDTQYF
>NA|TRBJ2-3|TRBV27|NA|16
TGTGCCAGCAGTCCGTGGACTACCAACGGAGATGGTACGCAGTATTTT
CASSPWTTNGDGTQYF
>NA|TRBJ2-7|TRBV7-9|NA|11
TGTGCCAGCTCCTTTAGGGGCGAGCAGTACTTC
CASSFRGEQYF